This is a list of T cell receptor beta chains from one sample in a study of long-term antiretroviral therapy in people with HIV. Sequencing was performed with immunoSEQ multiplex PCR; in TCRdb, only in-frame clones are kept and a portion is missing. The sample contains roughly 44,000 clones, 90% to 95% of which appear only once. Source: unsorted PBMCs, taken 3.7 years after starting antiretroviral therapy. All receptors derive from a woman aged 45-65 years with HIV. CDR3s include the opening cysteine and the closing phenylalanine or tryptophan. The order of the fields is V gene, clone size, J gene, D gene, CDR3 DNA, CDR3 protein. D genes are given only for firm matches. The size entry is marked missing in some rows and otherwise reads once, few, many or a size class.

TRBV5-6	few	TRBJ1-1	-	TGTGCCAGCAGCTTCCCCGGTGCCTACACTGAAGCTTTCTTT	CASSFPGAYTEAFF
TRBV19	-	TRBJ1-5	TRBD1	TGTGCCAGTAGGCCCAAGACAGGGAGAGGCAATCAGCCCCAGCATTTT	CASRPKTGRGNQPQHF
TRBV11-2	-	TRBJ2-7	-	TGTGCCAGCAGCTTAGATCTAGGGACCCACATAGACTACGAGCAGTACTTC	CASSLDLGTHIDYEQYF
TRBV7-2	-	TRBJ1-6	-	TGTGCCAGCAGCTTAGATTTGGGGGCACCCCTCCACTTT	CASSLDLGAPLHF
TRBV7-9	-	TRBJ2-1	-	TGTGCCAGCAGCTTCGACCCCGGGACCCACAATGAGCAGTTCTTC	CASSFDPGTHNEQFF
TRBV7-6	few	TRBJ1-1	-	TGTGCCAGCAGCTTGATGTCCAGCCGTGAACTGACTGAAGCTTTCTTT	CASSLMSSRELTEAFF
TRBV20-1	-	TRBJ2-5	-	TGCAGTTTTCAGGGCGGGGAGACCCAGTACTTC	CSFQGGETQYF
TRBV10-1	-	TRBJ1-1	-	TGCGCCAGCAGTGATGGAGGACAGTTGAACACTGAAGCTTTCTTT	CASSDGGQLNTEAFF
TRBV11-2	-	TRBJ2-1	-	TGTGCCAGCAGCTTAGGAAGCTGGGGACCCTACAATGAGCAGTTCTTC	CASSLGSWGPYNEQFF
TRBV6-6	-	TRBJ2-3	TRBD2	TGTGCCAGCAGGCTAGCGGGGGGGGGAGATACGCAGTATTTT	CASRLAGGGDTQYF
TRBV2	-	TRBJ1-3	-	TGTGCCAGCAGGCCCGGACCCTTCTCTGGAAACACCATATATTTT	CASRPGPFSGNTIYF
TRBV6-5	-	TRBJ2-7	TRBD1	TGTGCCAGCAGGAAGCGGACAGGGATCGACGAGCAGTACTTC	CASRKRTGIDEQYF
TRBV30	-	TRBJ1-2	-	TGTGCCTGGAGTGGGCAGTTAATTAACTATGGCTACACCTTC	CAWSGQLINYGYTF
TRBV11-2	-	TRBJ2-2	-	TGTGCCAGCAGCTTAAGTACCGGGGCGGCGGCCGGGGAGCTGTTTTTT	CASSLSTGAAAGELFF
TRBV19	-	TRBJ2-2	-	TGTGCCAGTAGGTACGGGGACGCCGCGAACACCGGGGAGCTGTTTTTT	CASRYGDAANTGELFF
TRBV4-1	-	TRBJ2-7	-	TGCGCCAGCAGCCATTACCCAACAGGGCCAGGGTTTTCCTACGAGCAGTACTTC	CASSHYPTGPGFSYEQYF
TRBV18	-	TRBJ1-1	-	TGTGCCAGCTCCACAGGCGGGACATCGAACACTGAAGCTTTCTTT	CASSTGGTSNTEAFF
TRBV5-4	-	TRBJ1-2	TRBD1	TGTGCCAGCAGCTTGGACGGACAGGGGGGCTATGGCTACACCTTC	CASSLDGQGGYGYTF
TRBV7-9	-	TRBJ2-3	TRBD1	TGTGCCAGCAGTCTTCCGCCTGTGACAGGGGATCCAACAGATACGCAGTATTTT	CASSLPPVTGDPTDTQYF
TRBV7-9	-	TRBJ2-7	-	TGTGCCAGCAGCTTAGCGGACCTAGGAGGGTACGAGCAGTACTTC	CASSLADLGGYEQYF
TRBV5-6	once	TRBJ2-3	-	TGTGCCAGCAGCTTTCCCTCCGGAGATACGCAGTATTTT	CASSFPSGDTQYF
TRBV27	-	TRBJ2-7	TRBD1	TGTGCCAGCAGTCTGGACAGGGGCTACGAGCAGTACTTC	CASSLDRGYEQYF
TRBV7-6	-	TRBJ1-5	-	TGTGCCAGCAGCTTAGGGGCAGGCGCCAATCAGCCCCAGCATTTT	CASSLGAGANQPQHF
TRBV6-5	once	TRBJ2-7	-	TGTGCCAGCACCACAGCGCAGGGGTCCTACGAGCAGTACTTC	CASTTAQGSYEQYF
TRBV18	-	TRBJ2-2	TRBD1	TGTGCCAGCTCACCATCCGGGACAGGGCTCAACACCGGGGAGCTGTTTTTT	CASSPSGTGLNTGELFF
TRBV10-3	-	TRBJ2-1	TRBD1	TGTGCCATCAGTGGAGATGTAAGGCAGGGGGTGCCCTTTAGCTCCTACAATGAGCAGTTCTTC	CAISGDVRQGVPFSSYNEQFF
TRBV2	-	TRBJ2-7	-	TGTGCGACTGGTCGGGCCAGAGCCTACGAGCAGTACTTC	CATGRARAYEQYF
TRBV5-3	-	TRBJ1-6	-	TGTGCCAGAAGAGAATTTGTGGGGACAAACTCATTGAACAACTCACCCCTCCACTTT	CARREFVGTNSLNNSPLHF
TRBV4-3	-	TRBJ1-6	TRBD1	TGCGCCAGCAGCCAAGATTTTGTTACAGGGACAGGCTATAATTCACCCCTCCACTTT	CASSQDFVTGTGYNSPLHF
TRBV5-4	-	TRBJ1-1	TRBD1	TGTGCCGGGGGGACAGGAATTAACACTGAAGCTTTCTTT	CAGGTGINTEAFF
TRBV5-4	-	TRBJ2-5	-	TGTGCCAGCAGCGCCCAAGAGACCCAGTACTTC	CASSAQETQYF
TRBV2	-	TRBJ2-1	-	TGTGCCAGCAGTCCAGGGGTTACCAACAATGAGCAGTTCTTC	CASSPGVTNNEQFF
TRBV2	-	TRBJ1-1	-	TGTGCCAGCAGGCCTCAGGGTTTCCGGGCACAGACTGAAGCTTTCTTT	CASRPQGFRAQTEAFF
TRBV19	-	TRBJ1-4	-	TGTGCCAGTAGTATAGATGACCAGGAAAAACTGTTTTTT	CASSIDDQEKLFF
TRBV4-3	-	TRBJ2-5	-	TGCGCCAGCAGCCGATCCCGAGAGACCCAGTACTTC	CASSRSRETQYF
TRBV11-2	-	TRBJ2-1	-	TGTGCCAGCAGCTTAGATCGGGGGGCGGGGGAGCAGTTCTTC	CASSLDRGAGEQFF
TRBV9	-	TRBJ2-7	-	TGTGCCAGCAGCTTCGACGACCTTATCACCGAGCAGTACTTC	CASSFDDLITEQYF
TRBV7-9	-	TRBJ2-7	TRBD1	TGTGCCAGCAGCCGAACTACTTCCGGGACAGGGTTCGGCGAGCAGTACTTC	CASSRTTSGTGFGEQYF
TRBV7-3	-	TRBJ2-5	TRBD2	TGTGCCAGCAGCTCACTCCCGGGACTAGCGGGATTACAGACCCAGTACTTC	CASSSLPGLAGLQTQYF
TRBV7-5	once	TRBJ2-5	-	TGTGCCAGAAGCTTCCCACCCTTACAAGAGACCCAGTACTTC	CARSFPPLQETQYF
TRBV4-2	once	TRBJ1-1	TRBD1	TGTGCCAGCAGTCTCGGGACAGGGATTATGAACACTGAAGCTTTCTTT	CASSLGTGIMNTEAFF
TRBV23-1	-	TRBJ2-3	TRBD2	TGCGCCAGCAGTCATTCCGGGGGGAGCACAGATACGCAGTATTTT	CASSHSGGSTDTQYF
TRBV6-1	-	TRBJ1-4	TRBD1	TGTGCCAGCAGTGACAGGGGGGACCCGACAACTAATGAAAAACTGTTTTTT	CASSDRGDPTTNEKLFF
TRBV5-6	-	TRBJ2-7	-	TGTGCCAGCAGCTTGGGCCGGAGTAAATACGAGCAGTACTTC	CASSLGRSKYEQYF
TRBV7-9	-	TRBJ1-4	-	TGTGCCAGCAGCTTAGTCCCAGGGTGGTTT	CASSLVPGWF
TRBV30	-	TRBJ2-6	-	TGTGCCTGGAGCATCCCCCACTGGGGGCGGGGAAGCTCTGGGGCCAACGTCCTGACTTTC	CAWSIPHWGRGSSGANVLTF
TRBV2	once	TRBJ2-1	-	TGTGCCAGCAGTGAAATGAGGGCCGGTGAGCAGTTCTTC	CASSEMRAGEQFF
TRBV11-2	-	TRBJ2-3	TRBD1	TGTGCCAGCAGTCGTCAGGGGGTAGCCAGTGTCACAGATACGCAGTATTTT	CASSRQGVASVTDTQYF
TRBV10-3	-	TRBJ2-7	TRBD1	TGTGCCATCAGGGGGACAGGGAATCTGCACGAGCAGTACTTC	CAIRGTGNLHEQYF
TRBV27	-	TRBJ1-6	-	TGTGCCAGCAGCCAGACAAACCCCAGGGCACCCCTCCACTTT	CASSQTNPRAPLHF
TRBV6-5	-	TRBJ1-4	-	TGTGCCAGCAGTTACTCGATCGGGGGAAAACTGTTTTTT	CASSYSIGGKLFF